This TCR beta chain was obtained from a study of blood T cell repertoires in COVID-19. This clone was observed a few times. The CDR3 sequence is 14 residues long. V was cut by 0 bases and J by 4 bases, with 9 bases left in between. Germline-derived CDR1 and CDR2 are LNHNV and YYDKDF (reference sequence). The method was immunoSEQ multiplex PCR; TCRdb's version includes in-frame clones alone and lacks a portion of them. Among a few hundred thousand clones listed, 82% were seen once. The rearrangement joins TRBV15 to TRBJ1-1; no reliable D call. The receptor comes from a woman aged 18 to 35 with acute or convalescent COVID-19. Specimen: peripheral blood. CDR3 amino acids: CATSREKRGTEAFF. The CDR3 DNA reads as TGTGCCACCAGCAGAGAGAAACGGGGCACTGAAGCTTTCTTT.